This T cell receptor beta chain is drawn from a study of blood T cells in healthy people across ages. Germline CDR1 and CDR2: MNHEY and SVGEGT. CDR3 length: 11 amino acids. Trimming took off 8 bases at V and 4 bases at J, with 6 bases between the two ends. Primers used in a second PCR of about 7 to 11 cycles were a sample-barcoded 5' primer and a J-beta primer mix. TCRdb recomputed calls from the 5' RACE reads with MiXCR, one row per CDR3 protein. Of about 1.8 million distinct CDR3 sequences in the sample, around 48% were seen once. This clonotype was counted ten times or more. This TCR was sampled from a woman between 40 and 50 years old in good health. The sample taken for sequencing was blood. The V gene is TRBV6-2 or TRBV6-3, the J gene TRBJ2-1; D uncertain. The DNA for the CDR3 is TGTGCCAGCGGACGGTACAATGAGCAGTTCTTC. Its protein is CASGRYNEQFF.